One sample yielded the 19 T cell receptor beta chains listed below, sequenced in a study of technical replicates of blood from a handful of donors. TCRdb's table, derived via immunoSEQ multiplex PCR, lists solely in-frame clones and lacks some. The table has approximately 94,000 clones, about 95% seen once. Specimen: T cells isolated from PBMCs. These receptors were collected from a human donor in good health.

The rearrangement links TRBV27 to TRBJ2-1; 10 positions agree with TRBD2. CDR1 and CDR2 from the germline V gene are MNHEY and SMNVEV (reference sequence). V lost 2 bases and J lost 8; bases outside the gene matches: 6. The CDR3 covers 15 residues. The DNA of the CDR3 is TGTGCCAGCAGTTTACCAACTAGCGGGGTCGATGAGCAGTTCTTC. Amino acid sequence: CASSLPTSGVDEQFF.

CDR3 loop: CASSQEAANQPQHF. The CDR3 DNA follows: TGTGCCAGCAGCCAGGAGGCAGCCAATCAGCCCCAGCATTTT. V and J are TRBV6-4 and TRBJ1-5; D call uncertain. V lost 6 bases and J lost 3, with 12 bases in between. The CDR3 covers 14 residues. Germline V lookup: CDR1 MRHNA, CDR2 SNTAGT.

V gene TRBV5-1 combines with J gene TRBJ1-1, with 8 bases aligning to TRBD1. This CDR3 is built from 14 residues. From germline, CDR1 is SGHRS and CDR2 YFSETQ. The J segment lost 6 bases and the V segment lost 7 bases, leaving 11 bases of the junction unmatched. The CDR3 DNA reads as TGCGCCAGCGGTTCTGGACAGGGATTTTCTGAAGCTTTCTTT. Protein: CASGSGQGFSEAFF.

The genes are TRBV27 and TRBJ1-2; D gene ambiguous. The V gene lost 6 bases and the J gene lost 8 bases, with 10 bases spanning the gap. This CDR3 spans 11 amino acids. Germline CDR1 and CDR2: MNHEY and SMNVEV (reference sequence). Here the CDR3 reads CASRSGEGYTF. DNA for the CDR3: TGTGCCAGCAGGAGTGGGGAGGGCTACACCTTC.

In its sample, this clone was seen once. This chain connects TRBV10-1 to TRBJ2-1; TRBD2 is a possible D gene (6 bases). The CDR3 is 14 residues long. Germline V gives CDR1 WNHNN, CDR2 SYGVQD (reference sequence). V was cut by 1 base and J by 6 bases, with 10 bases left in between. The chain's CDR3 is CASSEFSGGNEQFF. CDR3 bases: TGCGCCAGCAGTGAGTTTAGCGGAGGCAATGAGCAGTTCTTC.

The chain uses TRBV29-1 and TRBJ2-7, with a weak D call TRBD2 (6 bases). V was shortened by 2 bases and J by 6 bases, with 11 bases between the two germline ends. The CDR3 is 12 amino acids. The germline V gene has CDR1 SQVTM and CDR2 ANQGSEA. The CDR3 DNA reads as TGCAGCGTTGAAAAGGAGGGAGTCGAGCAGTACTTC. This codes for CSVEKEGVEQYF.

This chain connects TRBV7-3 to TRBJ2-3, with D hard to call. Trimming stripped 4 bases from V and 2 bases from J, with 13 bases between. The CDR3 contains 15 residues. Germline CDR1 reads SGHTA; CDR2 reads FQGTGA. This CDR3 reads CASSSGPRPTDTQYF. CDR3 bases: TGTGCCAGCAGCTCGGGTCCTAGACCCACAGATACGCAGTATTTT.

This chain connects TRBV14 to TRBJ1-2; D possibly corresponds to TRBD1 (5 bases). The CDR3 runs 14 residues. Per germline, CDR1 SGHDN and CDR2 FVKESK. The V and J ends lost 1 base and 2 bases respectively, with 8 bases between them. The CDR3 here is CASSQGAGNYGYTF. CDR3 coding DNA: TGTGCCAGCAGCCAAGGGGCAGGGAACTATGGCTACACCTTC. The full variable domain, with the rest looked up from reference TRBV14 and TRBJ1-2, is EAGVTQFPSHSVIEKGQTVTLRCDPISGHDNLYWYRRVMGKEIKFLLHFVKESKQDESGMPNNRFLAERTGGTYSTLKVQPAELEDSGVYFCASSQGAGNYGYTFGSGTRLTVV.

The V gene is TRBV7-3, the J gene TRBJ1-2, with D perhaps TRBD1 (5 bases). Trimming cost V 0 bases and J 4 bases, with 12 bases left between them. Germline V gene sequence: CDR1 SGHTA, CDR2 FQGTGA. This CDR3 is built from 15 residues. The CDR3 sequence: CASSLTGRAAYGYTF. CDR3 nucleotide sequence: TGTGCCAGCAGCTTAACAGGCAGGGCGGCCTATGGCTACACCTTC.

This rearrangement joins TRBV4-2 to TRBJ1-5, with 7 bases lining up with TRBD1. The CDR3 runs to 17 residues. CDR1 is LGHNA and CDR2 is YNFKEQ in the germline V gene. The trim removed 2 bases at V and 2 bases at J, leaving 9 bases unmatched. CDR3 in amino acids: CASSQFFDRAGNQPQHF. The CDR3 nucleotides read TGTGCCAGCAGCCAATTTTTTGACAGGGCCGGCAATCAGCCCCAGCATTTT.

About this clone itself: The junction departs from germline at one end; a sequencing error may be responsible. This chain connects TRBV4-1 to TRBJ1-2; D ambiguous. The CDR3 totals 15 residues. Germline CDR1 is MGHRA and CDR2 is YSYEKL. The CDR3 region is CASSKEPQAYYGYTF. CDR3 in DNA: TGCGCCAGCAGCAAAGAACCTCAGGCTTACTATGGCTACACCTTC.

CDR3 coding DNA: TGTGCCAGCAGGACGACAGGAAATCAGCCCCAGCATTTT. As protein: CASRTTGNQPQHF. The chain joins TRBV27 to TRBJ1-5; weak D call: TRBD1 (6 bases). V was shortened by 6 bases and J by 4 bases, with 10 bases between the two germline ends. Germline-derived CDR1 and CDR2 are MNHEY and SMNVEV (reference sequence). This CDR3 is built from 13 residues.

The genes are TRBV7-2 and TRBJ2-3, with TRBD1 matching 7 bases. J lost 6 bases, V lost 0 bases, and 6 bases had no gene match. The CDR3 covers 15 residues. Per germline, CDR1 SGHTA and CDR2 FQGNSA. The CDR3 loop is CASSLAGTALDTQYF. The CDR3 nucleotides read TGTGCCAGCAGCTTAGCTGGGACAGCACTTGATACGCAGTATTTT.

The genes are TRBV6-5 and TRBJ1-2, with 9 bases lining up with TRBD1. The CDR3 loop spans 15 amino acids. Germline V gene lookup returns CDR1 MNHEY and CDR2 SVGAGI. V lost 6 bases to trimming and J lost 5 bases; unmatched junction nucleotides: 10. In DNA, the CDR3 is TGTGCCAGCAGCTACAATGCCGGGACAGGGTATGGCTACACCTTC. It translates to CASSYNAGTGYGYTF.

The chain links TRBV10-3 to TRBJ1-3, with D possibly TRBD1 on 5 matching bases. CDR1 and CDR2 (germline): ENHRY, SYGVKD. This CDR3 spans 18 amino acids. Trimming left V 3 bases short and J 0 bases short, with 18 bases between. CDR3: CAISDPKAGVGSGNTIYF. CDR3 bases: TGTGCCATCAGTGACCCCAAAGCGGGGGTTGGCTCTGGAAACACCATATATTTT.

The chain joins TRBV28 to TRBJ1-5; tentatively, D is TRBD1 (6 bases). The CDR3 contains 17 residues. V was pared by 3 bases and J by 1 base, with 16 bases between. Per the germline V gene, CDR1 is MDHEN and CDR2 is SYDVKM. The CDR3 nucleotides read TGTGCCAGCAGTTTGGGGGGAGCGGGGGCAAGCAATCAGCCCCAGCATTTT. Translation gives CASSLGGAGASNQPQHF.

The J gene is TRBJ2-1, the V gene TRBV27, with TRBD1 matching 7 bases. The CDR3 has 16 amino acids. The germline CDR1 and CDR2 sequences are MNHEY and SMNVEV (reference sequence). J lost 8 bases, V lost 5 bases, and 15 bases had no gene match. In nucleotides, the CDR3 is TGTGCCAGCAGTGCCTGGGGACAGCCAAGGGACGATGAGCAGTTCTTC. The encoded protein is CASSAWGQPRDDEQFF.

The chain uses TRBV19 and TRBJ1-1; D is unresolved. Per germline, CDR1 LNHDA and CDR2 SQIVND (reference sequence). The CDR3 sequence is 16 residues long. The ends were cut back, 4 bases at V and 0 bases at J, with 15 bases in the middle. The DNA for the CDR3 is TGTGCCAGTAGTAGTCCCTTGAGGGTTGTGAACACTGAAGCTTTCTTT. This translates into CASSSPLRVVNTEAFF.

The CDR3 here is CASSGTGPRYTF. The CDR3 nucleotides read TGTGCCAGCAGTGGCACAGGCCCACGCTACACCTTC. The chain employs TRBV2 and TRBJ1-2; perhaps TRBD1 as D (5 bases). CDR1 is SNHLY, CDR2 FYNNEI, per germline. Between the trimmed V and J ends, which lost 4 bases and 9 bases, there was a span of 12 bases. The CDR3 length is 12 residues. The complete variable domain, with remaining parts taken from reference TRBV2 and TRBJ1-2, reads EPEVTQTPSHQVTQMGQEVILRCVPISNHLYFYWYRQILGQKVEFLVSFYNNEISEKSEIFDDQFSVERPDGSNFTLKIRSTKLEDSAMYFCASSGTGPRYTFGSGTRLTVV.